Listed here are 3 T cell receptor beta chains from one sample, sequenced in a study of shared clonotypes between healthy human individuals (dated by TCRdb to the early 2020s). Libraries were constructed by the immunoSEQ multiplex PCR assay. In its TCRdb copy, this immuneACCESS table keeps in-frame sequences only and misses some clones. Where compared with another copy, unresolved V genes explain less than half of these, and the others have no known cause. The sample table contains about 2,200,000 clones; only one count was recorded for approximately 94% of them. The ten largest make up more than 1.5% of the sample. CD8 naive samples were CD45RO-negative cells positively selected for CCR7, giving a CD45RA+CCR7+ population that excluded TemRA cells. The specimen was naive CD8+ T cells from PBMCs. In the paper's terms, the cell subset or site label means: CD45RA+CCR7+. These receptors came from a young man in good health. Some clones in this sample may be carry-over from other donors' samples.

The chain joins TRBV5-1 to TRBJ2-7, with D possibly called TRBD1 or TRBD2 (5 bases each). The V gene lost 0 bases and the J gene lost 7 bases, with 17 bases spanning the gap. CDR3 length: 15 residues. Germline CDR1 and CDR2: SGHRS and YFSETQ. CDR3 bases: TGCGCCAGCAGCTTGGGTTCTGGGACCCGCTGGGAGCAGTACTTC. It codes for CASSLGSGTRWEQYF.

The V call is TRBV30, the J call TRBJ1-3; D unclear. Between the trimmed V and J ends, which lost 2 bases and 2 bases, there was a span of 10 bases. The length of the CDR3 is 14 residues. The germline V gene encodes CDR1 GTSNPN and CDR2 SVGIG (reference sequence). The CDR3 nucleotides read TGTGCCTGGAGTTTTGGAGGCCCTGGAAACACCATATATTTT. Translation: CAWSFGGPGNTIYF.

The CDR3 loop is CASSSNIYEQYF. CDR3 coding DNA: TGTGCCAGCAGTTCAAACATCTACGAGCAGTACTTC. V gene TRBV27 combines with J gene TRBJ2-7, with D hard to call. The V and J ends lost 4 bases and 3 bases respectively, with 7 bases between them. The CDR3 is 12 amino acids. Per the germline V gene, CDR1 is MNHEY and CDR2 is SMNVEV (reference sequence).